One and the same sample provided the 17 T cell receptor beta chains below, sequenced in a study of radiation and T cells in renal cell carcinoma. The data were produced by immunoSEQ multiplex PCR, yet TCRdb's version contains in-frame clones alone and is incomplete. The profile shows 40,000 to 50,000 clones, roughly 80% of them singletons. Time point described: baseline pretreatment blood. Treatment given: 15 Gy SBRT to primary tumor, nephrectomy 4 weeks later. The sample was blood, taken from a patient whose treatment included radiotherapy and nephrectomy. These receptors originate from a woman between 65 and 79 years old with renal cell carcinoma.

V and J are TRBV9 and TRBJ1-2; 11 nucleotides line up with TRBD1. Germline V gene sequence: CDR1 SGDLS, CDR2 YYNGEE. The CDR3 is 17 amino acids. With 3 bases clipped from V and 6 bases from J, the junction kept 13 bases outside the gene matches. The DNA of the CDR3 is TGTGCCAGCAGCGCCCGGGACAGGGGGGCCCTGGGGGATGGCTACACCTTC. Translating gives CASSARDRGALGDGYTF.

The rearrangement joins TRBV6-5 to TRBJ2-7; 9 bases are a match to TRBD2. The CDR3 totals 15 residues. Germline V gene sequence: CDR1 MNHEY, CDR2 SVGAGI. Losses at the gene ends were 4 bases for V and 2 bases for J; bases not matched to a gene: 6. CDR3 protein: CASSSPRLAAYEQYF. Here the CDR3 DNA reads TGTGCCAGCAGTTCCCCGCGACTAGCGGCCTACGAGCAGTACTTC.

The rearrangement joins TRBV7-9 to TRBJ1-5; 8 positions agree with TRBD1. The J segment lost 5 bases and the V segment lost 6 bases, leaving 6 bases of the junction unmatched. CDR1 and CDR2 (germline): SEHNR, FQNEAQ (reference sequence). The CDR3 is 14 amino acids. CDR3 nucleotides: TGTGCCAGCAGGCATACAGGGGGACATCAGCCCCAGCATTTT. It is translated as CASRHTGGHQPQHF.

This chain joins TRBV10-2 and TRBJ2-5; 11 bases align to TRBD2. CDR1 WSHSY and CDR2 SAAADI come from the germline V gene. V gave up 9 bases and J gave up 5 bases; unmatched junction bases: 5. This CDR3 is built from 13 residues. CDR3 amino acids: CASLSGGGETQYF. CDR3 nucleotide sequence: TGCGCCAGTCTTAGCGGGGGGGGTGAGACCCAGTACTTC.

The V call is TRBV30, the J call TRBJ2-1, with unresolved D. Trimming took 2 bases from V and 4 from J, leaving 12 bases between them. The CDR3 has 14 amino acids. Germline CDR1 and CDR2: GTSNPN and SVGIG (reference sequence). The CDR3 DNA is TGTGCCTGGAGTCCCACCACCGAGTACAATGAGCAGTTCTTC. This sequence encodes CAWSPTTEYNEQFF.

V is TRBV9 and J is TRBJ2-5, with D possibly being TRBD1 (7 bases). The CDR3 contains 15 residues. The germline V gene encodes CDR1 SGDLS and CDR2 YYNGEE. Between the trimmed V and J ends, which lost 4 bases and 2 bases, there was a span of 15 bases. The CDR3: CASSFSGGRQETQYF. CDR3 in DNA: TGTGCCAGCAGCTTCTCAGGGGGGAGACAAGAGACCCAGTACTTC.

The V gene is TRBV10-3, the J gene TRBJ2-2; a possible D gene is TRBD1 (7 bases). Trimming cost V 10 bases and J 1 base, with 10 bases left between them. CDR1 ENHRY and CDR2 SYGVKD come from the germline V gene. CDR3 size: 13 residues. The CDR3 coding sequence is TGTGCCACCCAGGGGGGGAACACCGGGGAGCTGTTTTTT. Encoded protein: CATQGGNTGELFF.

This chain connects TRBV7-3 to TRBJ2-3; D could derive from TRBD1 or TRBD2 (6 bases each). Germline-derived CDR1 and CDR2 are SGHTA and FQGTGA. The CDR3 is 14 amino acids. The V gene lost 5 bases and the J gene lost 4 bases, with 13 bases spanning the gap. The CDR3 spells CASSRGPTADTQYF. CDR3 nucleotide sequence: TGTGCCAGCAGCCGGGGGCCTACGGCAGATACGCAGTATTTT.

CDR3 loop: CASSPGQGVYNEQFF. In DNA, the CDR3 is TGTGCCAGCAGCCCCGGACAGGGGGTCTACAATGAGCAGTTCTTC. The V and J genes are TRBV7-9 and TRBJ2-1; 10 bases align to TRBD1. CDR1 is SEHNR, CDR2 FQNEAQ, per germline (reference sequence). Losses at the gene ends were 5 bases for V and 3 bases for J; bases not matched to a gene: 4. The CDR3 spans 15 residues.

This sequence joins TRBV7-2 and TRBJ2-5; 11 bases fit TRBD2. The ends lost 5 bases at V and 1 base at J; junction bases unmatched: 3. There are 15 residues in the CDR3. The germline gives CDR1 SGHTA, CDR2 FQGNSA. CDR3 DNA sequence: TGTGCCAGCAGCAATAGCGGGGGGGTCCAAGAGACCCAGTACTTC. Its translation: CASSNSGGVQETQYF.

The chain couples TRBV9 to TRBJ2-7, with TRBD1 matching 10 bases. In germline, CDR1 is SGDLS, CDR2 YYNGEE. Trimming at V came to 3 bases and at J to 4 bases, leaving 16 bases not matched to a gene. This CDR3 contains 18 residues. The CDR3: CASSASRDRGQGRYEQYF. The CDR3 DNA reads TGTGCCAGCAGCGCGTCCCGGGACAGGGGACAAGGACGGTACGAGCAGTACTTC.

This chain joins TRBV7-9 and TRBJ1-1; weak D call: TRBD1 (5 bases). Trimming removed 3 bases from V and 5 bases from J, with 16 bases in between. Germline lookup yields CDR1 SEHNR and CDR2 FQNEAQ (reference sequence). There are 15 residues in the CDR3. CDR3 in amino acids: CASSFRGDPRTEAFF. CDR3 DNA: TGTGCCAGCAGCTTCCGTGGGGACCCGAGGACTGAAGCTTTCTTT. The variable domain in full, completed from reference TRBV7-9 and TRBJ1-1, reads DTGVSQNPRHKITKRGQNVTFRCDPISEHNRLYWYRQTLGQGPEFLTYFQNEAQLEKSRLLSDRFSAERPKGSFSTLEIQRTEQGDSAMYLCASSFRGDPRTEAFFGQGTRLTVV.

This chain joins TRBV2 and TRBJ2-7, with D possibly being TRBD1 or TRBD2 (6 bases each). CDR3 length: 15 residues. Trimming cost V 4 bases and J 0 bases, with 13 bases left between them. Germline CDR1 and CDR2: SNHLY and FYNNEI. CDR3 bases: TGTGCCAGCAGTGGGGGGGCCCGACTCTCCTACGAGCAGTACTTC. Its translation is CASSGGARLSYEQYF.

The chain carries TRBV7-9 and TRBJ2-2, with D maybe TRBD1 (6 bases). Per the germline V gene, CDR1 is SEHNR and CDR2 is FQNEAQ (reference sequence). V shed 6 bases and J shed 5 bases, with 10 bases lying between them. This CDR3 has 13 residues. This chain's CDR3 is CASSGQRTGELFF. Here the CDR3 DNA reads TGTGCCAGCAGTGGACAGAGGACCGGGGAGCTGTTTTTT.

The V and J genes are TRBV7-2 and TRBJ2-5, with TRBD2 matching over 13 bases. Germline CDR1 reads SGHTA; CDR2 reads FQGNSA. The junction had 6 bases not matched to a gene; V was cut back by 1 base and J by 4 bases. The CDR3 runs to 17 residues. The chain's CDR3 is CASSLGTSGSRTETQYF. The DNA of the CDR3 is TGTGCCAGCAGCTTAGGGACTAGCGGGAGTAGAACAGAGACCCAGTACTTC.

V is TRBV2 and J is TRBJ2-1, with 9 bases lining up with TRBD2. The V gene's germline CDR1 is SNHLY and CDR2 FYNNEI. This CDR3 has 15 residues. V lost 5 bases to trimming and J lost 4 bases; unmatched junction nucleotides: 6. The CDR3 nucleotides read TGTGCCAGCAGTACCGGGACTAGCAAGTACAATGAGCAGTTCTTC. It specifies CASSTGTSKYNEQFF.

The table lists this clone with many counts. This CDR3 is CSVVRDSSGNTIYF. CDR3 in DNA: TGCAGCGTTGTACGGGACAGCTCTGGAAACACCATATATTTT. This chain joins TRBV29-1 and TRBJ1-3, with 7 positions matching TRBD1. Trimming at V came to 4 bases and at J to 0 bases, leaving 3 bases not matched to a gene. Per the germline V gene, CDR1 is SQVTM and CDR2 is ANQGSEA. This CDR3 has 14 residues.